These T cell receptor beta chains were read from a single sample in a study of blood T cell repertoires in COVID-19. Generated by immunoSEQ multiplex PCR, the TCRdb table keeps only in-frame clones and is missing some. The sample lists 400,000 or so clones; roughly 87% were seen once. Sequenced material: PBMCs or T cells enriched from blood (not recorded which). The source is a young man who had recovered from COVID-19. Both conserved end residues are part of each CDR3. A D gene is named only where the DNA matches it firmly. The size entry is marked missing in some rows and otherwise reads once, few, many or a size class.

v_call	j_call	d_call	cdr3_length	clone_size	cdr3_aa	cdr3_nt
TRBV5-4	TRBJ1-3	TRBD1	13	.	CASTAGGGNTIYF	TGTGCCAGCACAGCAGGGGGTGGAAACACCATATATTTT
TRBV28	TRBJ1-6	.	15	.	CASSSGGMNNSPLHF	TGTGCCAGCAGCAGCGGCGGGATGAATAATTCACCCCTCCACTTT
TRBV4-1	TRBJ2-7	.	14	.	CASSQVSGNYEQYF	TGCGCCAGCAGCCAAGTGTCCGGAAACTACGAGCAATACTTC
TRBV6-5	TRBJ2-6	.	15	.	CASRTTHGGANVLTF	TGTGCCAGCAGAACAACCCATGGCGGGGCCAACGTCCTGACTTTC
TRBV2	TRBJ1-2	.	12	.	CASGGTPERYTF	TGTGCCAGCGGCGGGACTCCCGAGCGCTACACCTTC
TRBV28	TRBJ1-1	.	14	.	CASLLSSLNTEAFF	TGTGCCAGCCTCCTAAGCTCTCTGAACACTGAAGCTTTCTTT
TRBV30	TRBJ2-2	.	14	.	CAWGSGTNTGELFF	TGTGCCTGGGGTAGCGGAACGAACACCGGGGAGCTGTTTTTT
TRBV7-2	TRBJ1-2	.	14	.	CASSPDSPDYGYTF	TGTGCCAGCAGCCCGGACAGTCCCGACTATGGCTACACCTTC
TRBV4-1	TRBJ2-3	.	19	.	CASSQDSRMGSSRTDTQYF	TGCGCCAGCAGCCAAGACTCGCGGATGGGGAGCAGCCGCACAGATACGCAGTATTTT
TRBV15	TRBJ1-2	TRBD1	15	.	CATSRGTGTQYGYTF	TGTGCCACCAGCAGAGGGACAGGGACCCAATATGGCTACACCTTC
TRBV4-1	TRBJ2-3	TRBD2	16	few	CASSQDLPGGPDTQYF	TGCGCCAGCAGCCAAGATCTCCCGGGGGGGCCGGATACGCAGTATTTT
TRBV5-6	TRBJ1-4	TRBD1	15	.	CASRSRDRLDEKLFF	TGTGCCAGCAGATCCAGGGACAGGTTGGATGAAAAACTGTTTTTT
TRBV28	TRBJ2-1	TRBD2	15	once	CASSLGGRAGYEQFF	TGTGCCAGCAGTTTAGGCGGGAGGGCCGGGTATGAGCAGTTCTTC
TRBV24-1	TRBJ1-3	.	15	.	CATSDGDYSGNTIYF	TGTGCCACCAGTGACGGAGATTACTCTGGAAACACCATATATTTT
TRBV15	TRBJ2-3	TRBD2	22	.	CATSRGGKLAGGSIGSTDTQYF	TGTGCCACCAGCAGAGGGGGCAAACTAGCGGGAGGATCCATTGGTAGCACAGATACGCAGTATTTT
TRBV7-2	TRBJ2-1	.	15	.	CASSLGFGTYNEQFF	TGTGCCAGCAGCTTAGGCTTCGGGACTTACAATGAGCAGTTCTTC
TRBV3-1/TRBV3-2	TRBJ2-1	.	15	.	CASRAGGSNWNEQFF	TGTGCCAGCAGAGCTGGGGGGAGTAACTGGAATGAGCAGTTCTTC
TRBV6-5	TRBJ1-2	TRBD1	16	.	CASSLQGTLSNYGYTF	TGTGCCAGCAGTTTACAGGGGACTCTATCTAACTATGGCTACACCTTC
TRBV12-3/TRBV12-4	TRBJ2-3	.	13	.	CASSLGRADTQYF	TGTGCCAGCAGTTTAGGTCGCGCAGATACGCAGTATTTT
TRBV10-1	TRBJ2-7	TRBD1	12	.	CASSQQGNEQYF	TGCGCCAGCAGTCAACAGGGGAACGAGCAGTACTTC
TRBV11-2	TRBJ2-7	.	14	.	CASSLEWGAYEQYF	TGTGCCAGCAGCTTAGAATGGGGCGCTTACGAGCAGTACTTC
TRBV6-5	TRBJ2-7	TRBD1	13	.	CASSSGQRTEQYF	TGTGCCAGCAGTTCGGGACAGCGTACGGAGCAGTACTTC
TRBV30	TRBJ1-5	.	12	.	CAWTRGNQPQHF	TGTGCCTGGACCAGGGGCAATCAGCCCCAGCATTTT
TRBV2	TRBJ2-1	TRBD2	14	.	CASSQLAGAAEQFF	TGTGCCAGCAGCCAACTAGCGGGAGCGGCTGAGCAGTTCTTC
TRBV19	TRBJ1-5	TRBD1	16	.	CASSIEGQRGNQPQHF	TGTGCCAGTAGTATAGAGGGACAGCGAGGCAATCAGCCCCAGCATTTT
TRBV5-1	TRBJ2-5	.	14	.	CASKMPGLQGTQYF	TGCGCCAGCAAGATGCCAGGCCTTCAAGGGACCCAGTACTTC
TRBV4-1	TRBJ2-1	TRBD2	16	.	CASSQPTSGTYNEQFF	TGCGCCAGCAGCCAGCCTACTAGCGGGACCTACAATGAGCAGTTCTTC
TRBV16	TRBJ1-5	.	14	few	CASSRKGSGQPQHF	TGTGCCAGCAGCCGGAAGGGGTCAGGTCAGCCCCAGCATTTT
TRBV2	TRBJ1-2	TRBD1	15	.	CASSPRQGLSYGYTF	TGTGCCAGCAGCCCCCGACAGGGCCTTAGCTATGGCTACACCTTC
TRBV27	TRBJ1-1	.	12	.	CASWRGGTEAFF	TGTGCCAGCTGGCGGGGGGGCACTGAAGCTTTCTTT
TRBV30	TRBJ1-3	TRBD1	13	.	CACDRASGNTIYF	TGTGCCTGCGACAGGGCCTCTGGAAACACCATATATTTT
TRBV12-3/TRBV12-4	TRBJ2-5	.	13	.	CASARGGVKTQYF	TGTGCCAGCGCACGAGGGGGTGTGAAGACCCAGTACTTC
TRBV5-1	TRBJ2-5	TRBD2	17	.	CASSLESGSSGKETQYF	TGCGCCAGCAGCTTGGAGAGCGGGAGTTCCGGAAAGGAGACCCAGTACTTC
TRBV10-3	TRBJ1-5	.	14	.	CAISDLHSNQPQHF	TGTGCCATCAGTGATTTACACAGCAATCAGCCCCAGCATTTT
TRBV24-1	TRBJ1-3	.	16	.	CATRHAGGNSGNTIYF	TGTGCCACCAGGCATGCGGGGGGGAACTCTGGAAACACCATATATTTT
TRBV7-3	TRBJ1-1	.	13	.	CASRRGPRAEAFF	TGTGCCAGCAGACGAGGGCCTCGGGCTGAAGCTTTCTTT
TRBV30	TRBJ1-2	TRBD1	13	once	CAWSSGQGDGYTF	TGTGCCTGGAGTTCGGGACAGGGTGATGGCTACACCTTC
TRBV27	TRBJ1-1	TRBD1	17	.	CASSRGILGQARTEAFF	TGTGCCAGCAGTCGGGGAATCTTGGGACAGGCGAGAACTGAAGCTTTCTTT
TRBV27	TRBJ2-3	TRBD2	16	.	CASSSPGLANTDTQYF	TGTGCCAGCAGTTCACCGGGACTAGCAAACACAGATACGCAGTATTTT
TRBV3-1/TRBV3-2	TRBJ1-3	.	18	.	CASSQVGSWSSSGNTIYF	TGTGCCAGCAGCCAAGTCGGCAGCTGGAGCTCCTCTGGAAACACCATATATTTT
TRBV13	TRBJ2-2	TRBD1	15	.	CASSPGTGNTGELFF	TGTGCCAGCAGCCCCGGGACAGGGAACACCGGGGAGCTGTTTTTT
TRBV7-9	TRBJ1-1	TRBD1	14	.	CASSPRGPNTEAFF	TGTGCCAGCAGCCCCAGGGGGCCGAACACTGAAGCTTTCTTT
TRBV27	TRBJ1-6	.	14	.	CASSPDTAGSPLHF	TGTGCCAGCAGTCCCGACACGGCGGGGTCACCCCTCCACTTT
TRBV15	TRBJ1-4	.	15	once	CATAGGGSTNEKLFF	TGTGCCACCGCGGGGGGTGGGTCAACTAATGAAAAACTGTTTTTT
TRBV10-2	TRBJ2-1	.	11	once	CASSQGQEQFF	TGCGCCAGCAGTCAGGGCCAGGAGCAGTTCTTC
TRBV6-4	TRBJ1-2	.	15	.	CASSVDSLSNYGYTF	TGTGCCAGCAGTGTCGACAGCCTGTCAAACTATGGCTACACCTTC
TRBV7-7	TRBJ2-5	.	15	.	CASSPRGGGEETQYF	TGTGCCAGCAGCCCCCGCGGCGGAGGGGAAGAGACCCAGTACTTC
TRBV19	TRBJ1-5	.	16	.	CASSIAGRGLVQPQHF	TGTGCCAGTAGTATAGCGGGGAGGGGGTTAGTACAGCCCCAGCATTTT
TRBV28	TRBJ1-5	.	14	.	CASSLPRSDQPQHF	TGTGCCAGCAGTTTACCCAGGTCGGATCAGCCCCAGCATTTT